This TCR beta chain was identified in a study of cytomegalovirus exposure and HLA in healthy donors. Turning to the study itself: Roughly four fifths of a few hundred genotyped donors fell in the Caucasian-associated ancestry cluster. Study-level results: It was reported that the classifier diagnosed cytomegalovirus status with high specificity and sensitivity in both the original and validation cohorts. Follow-up analysis found HLA locus-dependent TCR association rates, highest for DRB1 and lowest for HLA-C. A link between a missense DCLRE1C variant and TCR beta V- and J-gene trimming emerged from a later analysis.

Primers: 60 Vbeta forward and 13 Jbeta reverse. Assay: immunoSEQ multiplex PCR; the TCRdb copy retains only in-frame clones and omits some. The table includes some 62,000 clones, roughly 86% detected once. Germline V gene lookup returns CDR1 LGHNT and CDR2 FRNRAP. Trimming shortened V by 5 bases and J by 1 base, and 11 bases separated the two germline ends. CDR3 size: 14 residues. Concerning this clone itself: Antigen: not known.

J is TRBJ2-5 and V is TRBV12-5; maybe TRBD1 (6 bases). Sequencing was performed on PBMCs. This clonotype was obtained from a man aged 18 to 30 in good health and CMV-seronegative. CDR3 in amino acids: CASGPGQIQETQYF. For the CDR3, the DNA is TGTGCTAGTGGTCCTGGACAGATCCAAGAGACCCAGTACTTC.